These T cell receptor beta chains were read from a single sample in a study of shared clonotypes between healthy human individuals. The assay was immunoSEQ multiplex PCR, and TCRdb's table has in-frame clones only and misses some. This sample has about 2.1 million clones, with over 85% found just once. The material sequenced was naive CD8+ T cells from PBMCs. Receptors were obtained from a man aged 18 to 35 in good health. Some clones in this sample may be carry-over from other donors' samples. The CDR3 runs from the conserved cysteine through the conserved F or W. A D gene is named only where the DNA matches it firmly. Clone size is shown for a subset of rows, as once, few, many or a class of expanded clone.

V gene	J gene	clone size	D gene	CDR3 protein	CDR3 DNA
TRBV9	TRBJ2-7	NA	TRBD2	CASSATSGRPYEQYF	TGTGCCAGCAGCGCGACTAGCGGGAGGCCCTACGAGCAGTACTTC
TRBV27	TRBJ1-1	NA	NA	CASSFRGAEAFF	TGTGCCAGCAGCTTCCGCGGGGCCGAAGCTTTCTTT
TRBV2	TRBJ2-1	NA	TRBD2	CASLGRGSSYNEQFF	TGTGCCAGCCTCGGGAGGGGTAGCTCCTACAATGAGCAGTTCTTC
TRBV13	TRBJ2-1	NA	NA	CASSPPSRLLLYNEQFF	TGTGCCAGCAGCCCACCCAGCCGGCTCCTCCTCTACAATGAGCAGTTCTTC
TRBV20-1	TRBJ2-7	NA	NA	CSAPLGGEQYF	TGCAGTGCCCCGTTGGGGGGAGAGCAGTACTTC
TRBV27	TRBJ2-1	NA	TRBD2	CASSSGLAGGNEQFF	TGTGCCAGCAGTTCCGGACTAGCGGGAGGGAATGAGCAGTTCTTC
TRBV28	TRBJ1-1	NA	NA	CASSRTVYTEAFF	TGTGCCAGCAGCCGCACTGTTTACACTGAAGCTTTCTTT
TRBV7-9	TRBJ2-3	NA	TRBD2	CASSLAYPAGLTDTQYF	TGTGCCAGCAGCTTAGCGTATCCAGCGGGACTCACAGATACGCAGTATTTT
TRBV4-1	TRBJ1-2	once	NA	CASSQGDRAWYYGYTF	TGCGCCAGCAGCCAAGGGGATCGGGCCTGGTACTATGGCTACACCTTC
TRBV6-4	TRBJ2-7	NA	NA	CASRGRIYEQYF	TGTGCCAGCCGGGGGCGGATCTACGAGCAGTACTTC
TRBV27	TRBJ2-7	NA	NA	CASSLGQATYEQYF	TGTGCCAGCAGTTTAGGGCAGGCCACCTACGAGCAGTACTTC
TRBV4-1	TRBJ2-1	NA	TRBD2	CASSQDRSGGVYEQFF	TGCGCCAGCAGCCAAGATCGATCGGGAGGTGTCTATGAGCAGTTCTTC
TRBV27	TRBJ2-7	NA	NA	CASSLSPNYEQYF	TGTGCCAGCAGTTTATCGCCAAACTACGAGCAGTACTTC
TRBV29-1	TRBJ2-4	once	NA	CSVVLLRDRGDIQYF	TGCAGCGTTGTATTATTGCGGGACCGAGGAGACATTCAGTACTTC
TRBV6-5	TRBJ2-1	NA	NA	CASSPWASEDNEQFF	TGTGCCAGCAGCCCTTGGGCTAGCGAGGACAATGAGCAGTTCTTC
TRBV5-4	TRBJ2-7	NA	NA	CASRSGSYEQYF	TGTGCCAGCAGAAGCGGCTCCTACGAGCAGTACTTC
TRBV7-9	TRBJ2-7	NA	NA	CASSLPGLDYEQYF	TGTGCCAGCAGCTTACCGGGACTTGACTACGAGCAGTACTTC
TRBV4-2	TRBJ2-5	once	NA	CASSLWLVETQYF	TGTGCCAGCAGCCTTTGGTTGGTAGAGACCCAGTACTTC
TRBV29-1	TRBJ1-2	NA	NA	CSVVASSGPYGYTF	TGCAGCGTTGTGGCGTCGTCAGGGCCCTATGGCTACACCTTC
TRBV11-2	TRBJ2-7	NA	NA	CASSLKGHSYEQYF	TGTGCCAGCAGCTTGAAGGGCCACAGCTACGAGCAGTACTTC
TRBV25-1	TRBJ2-4	NA	NA	CASLGAENIQYF	TGTGCCAGCCTGGGGGCGGAAAACATTCAGTACTTC
TRBV14	TRBJ2-3	NA	NA	CASSQRSGNADTQYF	TGTGCCAGCAGCCAGAGATCAGGGAACGCAGATACGCAGTATTTT
TRBV15	TRBJ2-5	NA	TRBD2	CATSRDWASGNQETQYF	TGTGCCACCAGCAGAGATTGGGCTAGCGGGAACCAAGAGACCCAGTACTTC
TRBV5-1	TRBJ2-1	NA	NA	CASSLNPSAYNEQFF	TGCGCCAGCAGCCTCAATCCTAGCGCCTACAATGAGCAGTTCTTC
TRBV27	TRBJ1-4	NA	NA	CASSLDSGKLFF	TGTGCCAGCAGTTTAGACAGCGGGAAACTGTTTTTT
TRBV19	TRBJ2-7	NA	TRBD2	CASSPGTSGSWEQYF	TGTGCCAGTAGTCCCGGGACTAGCGGGTCTTGGGAGCAGTACTTC
TRBV20-1	TRBJ2-1	NA	NA	CSVGYNEQFF	TGCAGTGTGGGGTACAATGAGCAGTTCTTC
TRBV15	TRBJ2-7	NA	TRBD2	CATSYGTSGRAYEQYF	TGTGCCACCAGCTACGGGACTAGCGGGAGGGCCTACGAGCAGTACTTC
TRBV19	TRBJ2-7	NA	NA	CASSFGEGYEQYF	TGTGCCAGTAGTTTTGGCGAGGGTTACGAGCAGTACTTC
TRBV4-1	TRBJ2-3	NA	TRBD1	CASSLRPGQRSRLFDTDTQYF	TGCGCCAGCAGCTTACGACCGGGACAGCGTAGCCGTCTGTTCGACACAGATACGCAGTATTTT
TRBV9	TRBJ2-1	NA	TRBD2	CASSVGVAGGSYNEQFF	TGTGCCAGCAGCGTAGGGGTAGCGGGAGGAAGTTACAATGAGCAGTTCTTC
TRBV27	TRBJ2-1	NA	NA	CASSLTNPTYNEQFF	TGTGCCAGCAGTTTGACTAACCCTACCTACAATGAGCAGTTCTTC